Here is one T cell receptor (beta chain) with its context. The sample is drawn from a study of response to subunit inactivated influenza vaccine. TCRdb reanalysed the RT-PCR reads using MiXCR and keeps one entry per CDR3 protein. Of around 710,000 distinct CDR3 sequences listed, approximately 13% were seen once; the top ten hold around 7.3%. V gave up 5 bases and J gave up 4 bases, with 14 bases separating them. There are 14 residues in the CDR3. Germline loops: CDR1 SGHTA, CDR2 FQGNSA. Source: PBMCs from blood, taken 14 to 15 days before vaccination. The receptor's source is a man aged 50 to 59 who received an inactivated influenza vaccine. The J gene is TRBJ2-5, the V gene TRBV7-2; perhaps TRBD2 as D (6 bases). Written as DNA, the CDR3 is TGTGCCAGCAGCCTTAGCGGAACTACAGAGACCCAGTACTTC. Translation gives CASSLSGTTETQYF.